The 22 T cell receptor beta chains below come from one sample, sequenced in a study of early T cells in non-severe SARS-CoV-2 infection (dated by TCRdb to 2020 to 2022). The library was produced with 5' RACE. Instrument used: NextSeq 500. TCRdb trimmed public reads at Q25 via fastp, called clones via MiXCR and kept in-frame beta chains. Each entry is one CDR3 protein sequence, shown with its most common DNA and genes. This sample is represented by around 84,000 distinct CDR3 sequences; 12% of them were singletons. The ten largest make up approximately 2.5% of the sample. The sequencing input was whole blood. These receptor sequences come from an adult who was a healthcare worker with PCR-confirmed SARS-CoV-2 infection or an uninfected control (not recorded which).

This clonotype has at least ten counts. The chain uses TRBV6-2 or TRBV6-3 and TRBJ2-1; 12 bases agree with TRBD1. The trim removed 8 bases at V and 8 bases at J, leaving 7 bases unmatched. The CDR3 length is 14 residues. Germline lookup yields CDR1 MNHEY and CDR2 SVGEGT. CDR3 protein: CASEGTGGTDEQFF. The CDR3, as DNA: TGTGCCAGCGAGGGGACAGGGGGCACGGATGAGCAGTTCTTC.

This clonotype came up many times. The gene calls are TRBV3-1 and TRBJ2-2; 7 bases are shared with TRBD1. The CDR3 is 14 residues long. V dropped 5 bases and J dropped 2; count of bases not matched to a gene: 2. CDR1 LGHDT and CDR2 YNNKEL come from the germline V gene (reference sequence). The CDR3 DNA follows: TGTGCCAGCAGCAACAGGGGAAACACCGGGGAGCTGTTTTTT. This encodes CASSNRGNTGELFF.

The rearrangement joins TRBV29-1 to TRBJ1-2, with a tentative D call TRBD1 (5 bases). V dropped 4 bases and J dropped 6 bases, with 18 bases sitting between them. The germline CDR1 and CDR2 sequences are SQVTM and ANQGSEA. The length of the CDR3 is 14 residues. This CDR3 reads CSVAHLSGEHGYTF. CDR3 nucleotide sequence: TGCAGCGTTGCCCATCTGTCGGGGGAACATGGCTACACCTTC. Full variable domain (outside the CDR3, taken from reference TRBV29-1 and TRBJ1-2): SAVISQKPSRDICQRGTSLTIQCQVDSQVTMMFWYRQQPGQSLTLIATANQGSEATYESGFVIDKFPISRPNLTFSTLTVSNMSPEDSSIYLCSVAHLSGEHGYTFGSGTRLTVV.

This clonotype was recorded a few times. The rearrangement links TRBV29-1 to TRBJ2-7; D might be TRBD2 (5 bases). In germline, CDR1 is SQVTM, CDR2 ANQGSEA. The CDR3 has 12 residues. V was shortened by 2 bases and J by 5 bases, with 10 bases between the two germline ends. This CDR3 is CSVETALDEQYF. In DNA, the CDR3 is TGCAGCGTTGAAACTGCACTAGACGAGCAGTACTTC.

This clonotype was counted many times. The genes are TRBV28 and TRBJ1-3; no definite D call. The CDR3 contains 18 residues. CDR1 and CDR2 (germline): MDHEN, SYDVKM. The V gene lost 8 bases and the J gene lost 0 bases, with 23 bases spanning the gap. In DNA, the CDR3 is TGTGCCAGCTCTCCCACGGGCAGAGGTGCCAACTCTGGAAACACCATATATTTT. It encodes CASSPTGRGANSGNTIYF.

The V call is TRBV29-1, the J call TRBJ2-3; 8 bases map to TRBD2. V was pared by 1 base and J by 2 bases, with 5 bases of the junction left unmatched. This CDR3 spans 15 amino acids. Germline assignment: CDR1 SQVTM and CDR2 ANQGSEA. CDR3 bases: TGCAGCGTTGAAGGGGGGACTAGTTTCACAGATACGCAGTATTTT. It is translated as CSVEGGTSFTDTQYF.

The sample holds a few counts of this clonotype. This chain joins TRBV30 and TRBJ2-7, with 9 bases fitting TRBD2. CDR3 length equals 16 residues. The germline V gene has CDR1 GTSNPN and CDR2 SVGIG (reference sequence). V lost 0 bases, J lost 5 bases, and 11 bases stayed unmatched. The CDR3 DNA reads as TGTGCCTGGAGTGTATTCCTAGCGGGATTAAGTAACGAGCAGTACTTC. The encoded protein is CAWSVFLAGLSNEQYF.

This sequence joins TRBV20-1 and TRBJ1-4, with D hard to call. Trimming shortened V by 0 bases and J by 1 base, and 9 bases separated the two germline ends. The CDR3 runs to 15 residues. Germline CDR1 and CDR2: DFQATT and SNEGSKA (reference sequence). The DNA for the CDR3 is TGCAGTGCTAGAGATCCCGCGGGAACTAATGAAAAACTGTTTTTT. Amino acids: CSARDPAGTNEKLFF.

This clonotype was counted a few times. CDR3 sequence: CASSQDPTGGWGQAKNIQYF. The CDR3 DNA reads as TGTGCCAGCAGCCAAGATCCGACGGGAGGATGGGGACAAGCCAAAAACATTCAGTACTTC. The rearrangement uses TRBV3-1 and TRBJ2-4; D may be TRBD2 (7 bases). The CDR3 runs to 20 residues. Trimming removed 0 bases from V and 0 bases from J, with 21 bases in between. Germline CDR1 LGHDT, CDR2 YNNKEL (reference sequence).

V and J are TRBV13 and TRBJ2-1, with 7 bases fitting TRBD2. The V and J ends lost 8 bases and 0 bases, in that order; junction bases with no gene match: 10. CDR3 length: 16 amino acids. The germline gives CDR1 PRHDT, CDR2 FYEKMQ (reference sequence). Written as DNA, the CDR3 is TGTGCCAGCGGCCTCGGGGGGACTTACTCCTACAATGAGCAGTTCTTC. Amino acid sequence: CASGLGGTYSYNEQFF.

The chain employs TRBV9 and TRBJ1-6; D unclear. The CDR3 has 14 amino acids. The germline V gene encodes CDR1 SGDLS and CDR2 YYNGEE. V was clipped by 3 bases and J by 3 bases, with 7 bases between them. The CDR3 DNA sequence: TGTGCCAGCAGCGACGCTCTCTATAATTCACCCCTCCACTTT. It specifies CASSDALYNSPLHF.

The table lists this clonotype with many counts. The CDR3 loop is CASSPGTGGLGVTF. In DNA form, the CDR3 reads TGTGCCAGCAGCCCCGGGACAGGGGGCCTTGGGGTCACCTTC. The chain has TRBV6-5 and TRBJ1-2; 12 nucleotides match TRBD1. Trimming cost V 6 bases and J 13 bases; bases outside gene matches: 12. The CDR3 is made up of 14 amino acids. CDR1 and CDR2 from the germline V gene are MNHEY and SVGAGI.

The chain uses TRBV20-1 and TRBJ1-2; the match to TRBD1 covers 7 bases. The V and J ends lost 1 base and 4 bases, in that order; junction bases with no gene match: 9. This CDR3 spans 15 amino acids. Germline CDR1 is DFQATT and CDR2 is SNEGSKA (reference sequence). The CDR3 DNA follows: TGCAGTGCTAGAGCTGAGGGGGCGCAAGGCTATGGCTACACCTTC. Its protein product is CSARAEGAQGYGYTF.

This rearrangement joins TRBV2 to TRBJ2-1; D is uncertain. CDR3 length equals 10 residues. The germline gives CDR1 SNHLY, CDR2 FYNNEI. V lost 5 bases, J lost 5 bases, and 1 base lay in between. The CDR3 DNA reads TGTGCCAGCAGTCACAATGAGCAGTTCTTC. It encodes CASSHNEQFF.

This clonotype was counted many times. The CDR3 spells CASSLALGNYGYTF. CDR3 nucleotide sequence: TGTGCCAGCAGCTTAGCTCTAGGCAACTATGGCTACACCTTC. The chain uses TRBV7-8 and TRBJ1-2; no definite D call. Germline CDR1 is SGHVS and CDR2 is FQNEAQ. V dropped 0 bases and J dropped 2 bases, with 7 bases sitting between them. CDR3 length: 14 amino acids.

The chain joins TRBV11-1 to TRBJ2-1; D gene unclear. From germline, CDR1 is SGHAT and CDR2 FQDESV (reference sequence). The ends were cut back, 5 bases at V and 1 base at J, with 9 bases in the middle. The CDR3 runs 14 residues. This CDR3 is CASSPSGSYNEQFF. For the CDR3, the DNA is TGTGCCAGCAGCCCTTCCGGGTCCTACAATGAGCAGTTCTTC.

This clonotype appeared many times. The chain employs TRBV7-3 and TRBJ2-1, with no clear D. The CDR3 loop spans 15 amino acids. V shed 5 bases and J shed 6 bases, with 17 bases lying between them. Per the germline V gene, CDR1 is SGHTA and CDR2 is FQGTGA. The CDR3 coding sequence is TGTGCCAGCAGCGACCGGGCCCTCAGCCCCAATGAGCAGTTCTTC. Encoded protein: CASSDRALSPNEQFF.

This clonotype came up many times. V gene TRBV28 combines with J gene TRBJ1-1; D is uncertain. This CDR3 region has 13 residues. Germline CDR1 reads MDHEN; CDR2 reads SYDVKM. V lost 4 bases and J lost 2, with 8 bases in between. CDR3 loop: CASSSGVNTEAFF. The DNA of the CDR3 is TGTGCCAGCAGTTCCGGGGTAAACACTGAAGCTTTCTTT.

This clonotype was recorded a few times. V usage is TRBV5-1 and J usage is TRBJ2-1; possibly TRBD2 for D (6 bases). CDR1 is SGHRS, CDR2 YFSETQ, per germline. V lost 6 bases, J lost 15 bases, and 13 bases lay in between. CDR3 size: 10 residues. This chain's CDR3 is CASTRDGGFF. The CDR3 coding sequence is TGCGCCAGCACCCGTGACGGGGGGTTCTTC. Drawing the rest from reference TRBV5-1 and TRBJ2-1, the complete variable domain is KAGVTQTPRYLIKTRGQQVTLSCSPISGHRSVSWYQQTPGQGLQFLFEYFSETQRNKGNFPGRFSGRQFSNSRSEMNVSTLELGDSALYLCASTRDGGFFGPGTRLTVL.

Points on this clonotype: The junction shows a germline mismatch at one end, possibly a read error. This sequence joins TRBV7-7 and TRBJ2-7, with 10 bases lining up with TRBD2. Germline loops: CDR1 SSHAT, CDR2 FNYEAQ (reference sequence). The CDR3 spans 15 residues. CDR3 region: CASSLALAGFGEQYF. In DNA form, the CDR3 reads TGTGCTAGCAGCTTAGCACTAGCGGGGTTTGGGGAGCAGTACTTC.

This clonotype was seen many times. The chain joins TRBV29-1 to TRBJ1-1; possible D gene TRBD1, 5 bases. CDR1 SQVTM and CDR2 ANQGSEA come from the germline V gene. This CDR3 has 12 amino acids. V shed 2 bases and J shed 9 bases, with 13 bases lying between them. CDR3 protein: CSVETQGSQAFF. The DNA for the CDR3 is TGCAGCGTTGAAACGCAGGGTTCGCAAGCTTTCTTT.

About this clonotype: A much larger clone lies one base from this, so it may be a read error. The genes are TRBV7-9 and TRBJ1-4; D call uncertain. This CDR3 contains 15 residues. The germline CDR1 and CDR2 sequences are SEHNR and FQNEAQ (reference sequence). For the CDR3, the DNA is TGTACCAGCAGCTTAGCGCTGGCATACGGTGAAAAACTGTTTTTT. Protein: CTSSLALAYGEKLFF.